A single sample gave rise to the 9 T cell receptor beta chains below, sequenced in a study of blood T cell repertoires in COVID-19. Profiled with immunoSEQ multiplex PCR; TCRdb holds only in-frame clones, not every one. Of under 150,000 clones in the sample, about 85% were seen once. The specimen sequenced was peripheral blood. Receptors originate from a human donor in a cohort sampled during active COVID-19.

The chain has TRBV29-1 and TRBJ2-1, with 9 bases lining up with TRBD2. Looked up from germline, CDR1 is SQVTM and CDR2 is ANQGSEA. The CDR3 loop spans 14 amino acids. With V trimmed by 2 bases and J by 4 bases, 3 bases remained unmatched. CDR3 loop: CSVERTSAYNEQFF. The CDR3 coding sequence is TGCAGCGTTGAAAGGACTAGCGCTTACAATGAGCAGTTCTTC.

The chain combines TRBV5-1 with TRBJ2-5; 7 bases line up with TRBD1. This CDR3 comprises 15 residues. The V and J ends lost 2 bases and 0 bases, in that order; junction bases with no gene match: 4. The germline CDR1 and CDR2 sequences are SGHRS and YFSETQ. In DNA, the CDR3 is TGCGCCAGCAGCTTCGGACAGGCAGACCAAGAGACCCAGTACTTC. Translation gives CASSFGQADQETQYF.

This rearrangement joins TRBV6-2 or TRBV6-3 to TRBJ2-1, with 10 bases identical to TRBD2. The CDR3 consists of 15 residues. Germline V gene sequence: CDR1 MNHEY, CDR2 SVGEGT. The V and J ends lost 2 bases and 8 bases, in that order; junction bases with no gene match: 6. The CDR3 reads CASSYGSGGADEQFF. For the CDR3, the DNA is TGTGCCAGCAGTTACGGCAGCGGGGGGGCCGATGAGCAGTTCTTC.

The chain links TRBV7-7 to TRBJ2-3; 7 bases line up with TRBD1. The V gene's germline CDR1 is SSHAT and CDR2 FNYEAQ (reference sequence). This CDR3 spans 14 amino acids. J gave up 2 bases and V 5 bases, and 4 bases lay outside the gene matches. The chain's CDR3 is CASSPGQATDTQYF. The CDR3 DNA reads as TGTGCCAGCAGCCCCGGACAGGCCACAGATACGCAGTATTTT.

A few counts support this clone. The rearrangement joins TRBV6-6 to TRBJ2-5; 7 bases are a match to TRBD1. Germline trimming cut 5 bases from V and 2 bases from J; bases unmatched to any gene: 5. Germline values: CDR1 MNHNY, CDR2 SVGAGI (reference sequence). The CDR3 extends over 14 amino acids. CDR3 region: CASSVSTGQETQYF. DNA for the CDR3: TGTGCCAGCAGTGTCTCGACAGGGCAAGAGACCCAGTACTTC.

The CDR3 DNA reads as TGCGCCAGCAGCTTCAAGCGGGGGACAGATACGCAGTATTTT. It specifies CASSFKRGTDTQYF. The gene calls are TRBV5-1 and TRBJ2-3; 8 bases line up with TRBD2. The V and J ends lost 2 bases and 3 bases, in that order; junction bases with no gene match: 2. CDR1 is SGHRS and CDR2 is YFSETQ in the germline V gene. The CDR3 sequence is 14 residues long. Supplemented by reference TRBV5-1 and TRBJ2-3, the full variable domain reads KAGVTQTPRYLIKTRGQQVTLSCSPISGHRSVSWYQQTPGQGLQFLFEYFSETQRNKGNFPGRFSGRQFSNSRSEMNVSTLELGDSALYLCASSFKRGTDTQYFGPGTRLTVL.

This clone occurred a few times. The rearrangement joins TRBV19 to TRBJ1-5; D perhaps matches TRBD1 (6 bases). Germline CDR1 and CDR2: LNHDA and SQIVND (reference sequence). Trimming pared 7 bases from V and 0 bases from J, leaving 19 bases between. The CDR3 is 17 amino acids. CDR3 coding DNA: TGTGCCAGTAAACCCCGGACAGTCCGAAATAGCAATCAGCCCCAGCATTTT. Translated: CASKPRTVRNSNQPQHF.

The chain is built from TRBV4-3 and TRBJ2-7; TRBD1 matches at 7 bases. Per the germline V gene, CDR1 is LGHNA and CDR2 is YSLEER. The J segment lost 0 bases and the V segment lost 7 bases, leaving 6 bases of the junction unmatched. This CDR3 comprises 14 residues. CDR3 nucleotide sequence: TGCGCCAGCAAGCCGGACAGGTACTCCTACGAGCAGTACTTC. Amino acid sequence: CASKPDRYSYEQYF.

The rearrangement uses TRBV27 and TRBJ2-7, with 7 positions matching TRBD1. This CDR3 region has 16 residues. Germline values: CDR1 MNHEY, CDR2 SMNVEV (reference sequence). The J segment lost 2 bases and the V segment lost 6 bases, leaving 13 bases of the junction unmatched. The CDR3 DNA reads TGTGCCAGCAGCCAGAGACAGGGAACACCTACCTACGAGCAGTACTTC. This translates into CASSQRQGTPTYEQYF.